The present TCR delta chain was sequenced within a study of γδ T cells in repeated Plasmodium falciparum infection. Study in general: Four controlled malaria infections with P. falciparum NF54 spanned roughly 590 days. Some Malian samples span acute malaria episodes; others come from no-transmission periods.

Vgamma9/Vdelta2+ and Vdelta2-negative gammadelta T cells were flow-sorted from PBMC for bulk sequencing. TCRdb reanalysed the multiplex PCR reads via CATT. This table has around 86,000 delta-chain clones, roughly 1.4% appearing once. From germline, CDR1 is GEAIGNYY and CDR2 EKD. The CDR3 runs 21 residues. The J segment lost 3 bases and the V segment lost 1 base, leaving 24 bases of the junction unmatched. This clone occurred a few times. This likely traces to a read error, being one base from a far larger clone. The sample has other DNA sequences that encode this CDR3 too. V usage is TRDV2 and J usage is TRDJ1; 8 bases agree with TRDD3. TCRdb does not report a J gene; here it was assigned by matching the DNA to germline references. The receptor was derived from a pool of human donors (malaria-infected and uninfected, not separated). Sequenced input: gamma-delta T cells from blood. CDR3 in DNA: TGTGCCTGTGACACAATAAAGCACTCGGGGATACTCCGGGACGGCTCCGATAAACTCATCTTT. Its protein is CACDTIKHSGILRDGSDKLIF.